This entry features one TCR beta chain sequence. Its specificity is not known. These data are taken from a study of response to subunit inactivated influenza vaccine. One entry per CDR3 protein, called by TCRdb with MiXCR from the RT-PCR reads. Among about 700,000 distinct CDR3 sequences listed, more than 15% were seen once. V was pared by 6 bases and J by 8 bases, with 16 bases between. The CDR3 loop spans 13 amino acids. Study-wide results and caveats: Authors suggested each seasonal influenza vaccination recruits few new T cells.

The V gene is TRBV12-3 or TRBV12-4, the J gene TRBJ1-1, with TRBD1 as a possible D gene (5 bases). The material was PBMCs from blood, obtained roughly 12 days after vaccination. This clonotype was sampled from a man between 45 and 60 years old who received an inactivated influenza vaccine. The CDR3 sequence is CASRPRFGAEAFF. Written as DNA, the CDR3 is TGTGCCAGCAGGCCCCGGTTTGGGGCCGAAGCTTTCTTT.